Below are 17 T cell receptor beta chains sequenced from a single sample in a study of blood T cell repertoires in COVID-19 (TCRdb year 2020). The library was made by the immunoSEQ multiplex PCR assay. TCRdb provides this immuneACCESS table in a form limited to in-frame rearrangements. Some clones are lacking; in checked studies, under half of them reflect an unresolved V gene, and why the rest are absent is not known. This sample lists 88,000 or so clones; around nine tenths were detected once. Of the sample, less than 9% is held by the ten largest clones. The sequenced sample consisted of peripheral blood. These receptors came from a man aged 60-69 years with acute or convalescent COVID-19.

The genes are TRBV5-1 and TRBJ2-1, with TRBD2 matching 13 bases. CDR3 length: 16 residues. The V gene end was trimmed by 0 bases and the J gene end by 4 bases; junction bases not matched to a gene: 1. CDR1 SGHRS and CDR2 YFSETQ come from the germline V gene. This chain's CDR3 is CASSLALAGGYNEQFF. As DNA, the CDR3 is TGCGCCAGCAGCTTGGCACTAGCGGGGGGGTACAATGAGCAGTTCTTC.

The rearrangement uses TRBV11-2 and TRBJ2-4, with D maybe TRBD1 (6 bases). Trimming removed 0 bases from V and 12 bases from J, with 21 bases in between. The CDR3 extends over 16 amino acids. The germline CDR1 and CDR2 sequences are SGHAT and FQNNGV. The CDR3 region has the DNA TGTGCCAGCAGCTTAGACGGACAGTCTTCAACCCCTACTCAGTACTTC. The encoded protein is CASSLDGQSSTPTQYF.

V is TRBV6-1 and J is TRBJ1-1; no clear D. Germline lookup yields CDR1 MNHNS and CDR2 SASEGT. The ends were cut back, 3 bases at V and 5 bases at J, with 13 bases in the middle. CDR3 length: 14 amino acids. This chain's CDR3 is CASSDDRRRTEAFF. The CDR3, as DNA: TGTGCCAGCAGTGACGATAGGAGGAGAACTGAAGCTTTCTTT.

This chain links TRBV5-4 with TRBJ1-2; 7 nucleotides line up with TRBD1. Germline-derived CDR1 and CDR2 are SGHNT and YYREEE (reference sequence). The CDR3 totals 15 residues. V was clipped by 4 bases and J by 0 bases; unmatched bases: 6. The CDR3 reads CASSVTGTANYGYTF. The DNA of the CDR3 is TGTGCCAGCAGCGTAACCGGGACAGCTAACTATGGCTACACCTTC.

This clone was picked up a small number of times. The CDR3 DNA reads as TGTGCCAGCAGTTACATCAGGGGAAGTGAAGCTTTCTTT. It yields the protein CASSYIRGSEAFF. The chain links TRBV6-5 to TRBJ1-1; D possibly corresponds to TRBD1 (6 bases). Germline V gene lookup returns CDR1 MNHEY and CDR2 SVGAGI. Trimming took off 2 bases at V and 7 bases at J, with 11 bases between the two ends. The CDR3 contains 13 residues.

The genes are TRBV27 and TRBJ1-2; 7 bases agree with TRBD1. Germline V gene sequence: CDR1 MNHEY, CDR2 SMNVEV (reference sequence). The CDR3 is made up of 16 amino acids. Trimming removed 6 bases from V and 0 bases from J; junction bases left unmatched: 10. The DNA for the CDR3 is TGTGCCAGCAGCAGACAGGGCGCCTTTACTAACTATGGCTACACCTTC. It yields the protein CASSRQGAFTNYGYTF.

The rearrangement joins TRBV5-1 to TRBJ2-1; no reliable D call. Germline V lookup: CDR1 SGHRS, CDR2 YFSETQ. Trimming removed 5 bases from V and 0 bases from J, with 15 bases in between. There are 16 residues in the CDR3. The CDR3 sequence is CASSLNAASSYNEQFF. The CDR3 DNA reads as TGCGCCAGCAGTCTCAACGCGGCCTCCTCCTACAATGAGCAGTTCTTC.

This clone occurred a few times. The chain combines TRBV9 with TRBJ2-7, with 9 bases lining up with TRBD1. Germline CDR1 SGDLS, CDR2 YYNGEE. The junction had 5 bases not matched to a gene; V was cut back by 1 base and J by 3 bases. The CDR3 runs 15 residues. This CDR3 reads CASSVSGQGLYEQYF. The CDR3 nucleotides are TGTGCCAGCAGCGTATCTGGACAGGGGCTCTACGAGCAGTACTTC.

CDR3 amino acids: CASSPGERTKGEQFF. CDR3 DNA: TGTGCCAGCAGCCCCGGGGAGCGGACGAAAGGGGAGCAGTTCTTC. The genes are TRBV28 and TRBJ2-1; weak D call: TRBD2 (5 bases). The V gene lost 6 bases and the J gene lost 10 bases, with 22 bases spanning the gap. The length of the CDR3 is 15 residues. Germline-derived CDR1 and CDR2 are MDHEN and SYDVKM. Combining the CDR3 with reference TRBV28 and TRBJ2-1 gives the whole variable domain DVKVTQSSRYLVKRTGEKVFLECVQDMDHENMFWYRQDPGLGLRLIYFSYDVKMKEKGDIPEGYSVSREKKERFSLILESASTNQTSMYLCASSPGERTKGEQFFGPGTRLTVL.

The CDR3 protein is CASSNRGAGNTIYF. The CDR3 bases are TGTGCCAGCAGCAACAGGGGTGCTGGAAACACCATATATTTT. This chain uses TRBV6-5 with TRBJ1-3; the match to TRBD1 covers 7 bases. V lost 6 bases, J lost 2 bases, and 4 bases stayed unmatched. In germline, CDR1 is MNHEY, CDR2 SVGAGI. The CDR3 spans 14 residues.

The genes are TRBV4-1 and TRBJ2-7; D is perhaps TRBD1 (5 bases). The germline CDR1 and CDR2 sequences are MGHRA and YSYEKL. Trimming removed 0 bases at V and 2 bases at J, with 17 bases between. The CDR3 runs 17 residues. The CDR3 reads CASSQDFDSAQAYEQYF. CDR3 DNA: TGCGCCAGCAGCCAAGATTTCGACAGCGCCCAGGCCTACGAGCAGTACTTC.

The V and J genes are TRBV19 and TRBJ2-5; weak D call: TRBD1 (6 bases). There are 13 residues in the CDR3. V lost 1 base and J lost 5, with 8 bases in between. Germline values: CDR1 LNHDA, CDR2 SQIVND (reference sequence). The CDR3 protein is CASSIGQGETQYF. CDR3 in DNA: TGTGCCAGTAGTATAGGGCAGGGGGAGACCCAGTACTTC.

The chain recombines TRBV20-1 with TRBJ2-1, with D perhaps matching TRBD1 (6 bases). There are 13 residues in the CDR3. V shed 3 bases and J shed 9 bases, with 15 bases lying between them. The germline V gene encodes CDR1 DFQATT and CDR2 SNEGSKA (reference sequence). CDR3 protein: CSASRQGHGEQFF. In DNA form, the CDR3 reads TGCAGTGCTAGTCGTCAGGGACATGGTGAGCAGTTCTTC.

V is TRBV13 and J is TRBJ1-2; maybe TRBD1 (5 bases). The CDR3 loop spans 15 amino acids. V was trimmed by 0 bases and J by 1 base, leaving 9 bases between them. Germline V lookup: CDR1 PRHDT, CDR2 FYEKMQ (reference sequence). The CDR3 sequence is CASSLGRGDNYGYTF. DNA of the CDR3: TGTGCCAGCAGCTTAGGTAGGGGCGATAACTATGGCTACACCTTC.

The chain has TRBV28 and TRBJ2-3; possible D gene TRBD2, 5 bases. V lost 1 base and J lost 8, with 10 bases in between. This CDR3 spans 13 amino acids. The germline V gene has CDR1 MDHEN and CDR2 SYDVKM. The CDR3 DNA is TGTGCCAGCAGTTTATTACACGAGGGTACGCAGTATTTT. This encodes CASSLLHEGTQYF.

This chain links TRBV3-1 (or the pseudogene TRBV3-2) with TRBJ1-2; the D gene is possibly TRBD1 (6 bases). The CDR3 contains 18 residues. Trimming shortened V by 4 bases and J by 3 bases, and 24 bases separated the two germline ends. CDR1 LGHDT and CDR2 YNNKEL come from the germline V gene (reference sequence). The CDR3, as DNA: TGTGCCAGCAGCCCATCCGCGGCTCGGGGGGCTTTCGACTATGGCTACACCTTC. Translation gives CASSPSAARGAFDYGYTF.

This CDR3 reads CASSYSYEQYF. The DNA for the CDR3 is TGCGCCAGCAGCTACAGCTACGAGCAGTACTTC. This sequence joins TRBV5-1 and TRBJ2-7; D is unresolved. The CDR3 sequence is 11 residues long. In germline, CDR1 is SGHRS, CDR2 YFSETQ. Trimming shortened V by 3 bases and J by 3 bases, and 4 bases separated the two germline ends.